This TCR beta chain was obtained from a study of cytomegalovirus exposure and HLA in healthy donors. Study background: The same platform was used for the 120 validation repertoires and the approximately 670 first-cohort repertoires, a later analysis reported. Whole-study results and caveats: Three chains tied to CMV proved CMV antigen-specific in vitro. The study designated roughly 160 TCR beta chains cytomegalovirus-associated.

The protocol was immunoSEQ multiplex PCR, while the TCRdb copy is restricted to in-frame clones and leaves out a portion. The data hold 150,000 to 200,000 clones, with approximately 78% observed a single time. From germline, CDR1 is SGHNT and CDR2 YYREEE (reference sequence). The V segment lost 5 bases and the J segment 8 bases; nucleotides outside the gene matches: 6. The CDR3 sequence is 13 residues long. These donors were members of the approximately 110-subject validation cohort, a group separate from the roughly 670-subject first cohort. Comment on this clone: Its antigen remains unidentified.

V and J are TRBV5-4 and TRBJ2-3; 9 nucleotides agree with TRBD1. Input material: PBMCs. This TCR was recovered from a young woman in good health and CMV-seronegative. The CDR3 sequence: CASSRTGEATQYF. CDR3 DNA: TGTGCCAGCAGTCGGACAGGGGAAGCTACGCAGTATTTT.